A single sample gave rise to the 27 T cell receptor beta chains below, sequenced in a study of blood T cell repertoires in COVID-19. Generated by immunoSEQ multiplex PCR, the TCRdb table keeps only in-frame clones and is missing some. The repertoire consists of 250,000 to 350,000 clones, with around 91% occurring once and the leading ten covering 3.5% to 4.5%. Specimen: PBMCs or T cells enriched from blood (not recorded which). These receptors were collected from a woman younger than 35 with acute COVID-19.

CDR3 sequence: CASSPQDGVTEAFF. In DNA, the CDR3 is TGCGCCAGCAGCCCACAGGATGGTGTCACTGAAGCTTTCTTT. This sequence joins TRBV5-1 and TRBJ1-1, with D tentatively TRBD1 (5 bases). CDR1 and CDR2 from the germline V gene are SGHRS and YFSETQ. Trimming stripped 4 bases from V and 4 bases from J, with 14 bases between. There are 14 residues in the CDR3. Combining the CDR3 with reference TRBV5-1 and TRBJ1-1 gives the whole variable domain KAGVTQTPRYLIKTRGQQVTLSCSPISGHRSVSWYQQTPGQGLQFLFEYFSETQRNKGNFPGRFSGRQFSNSRSEMNVSTLELGDSALYLCASSPQDGVTEAFFGQGTRLTVV.

This chain uses TRBV6-2 or TRBV6-3 with TRBJ1-2; unclear D gene. Per germline, CDR1 MNHEY and CDR2 SVGEGT. The germline V and J ends were trimmed by 2 bases and 4 bases, with 11 bases remaining between them. The length of the CDR3 is 14 residues. The CDR3 loop is CASSYPGKPYGYTF. The CDR3 DNA reads as TGTGCCAGCAGTTACCCCGGGAAACCCTATGGCTACACCTTC.

The chain uses TRBV7-9 and TRBJ2-3, with 9 nucleotides matching TRBD2. This CDR3 contains 20 residues. V trimming: 7 bases; J trimming: 5 bases; junction bases outside the gene matches: 25. From germline, CDR1 is SEHNR and CDR2 FQNEAQ (reference sequence). The CDR3 DNA is TGTGCCAGCACCCCAAGCGGGGGGTCCGGGAAAGGGCTAGCGAAAGATACGCAGTATTTT. Its protein is CASTPSGGSGKGLAKDTQYF.

V and J are TRBV20-1 and TRBJ2-1; 7 positions match TRBD1. The CDR3 covers 14 residues. Trimming removed 3 bases from V and 0 bases from J; junction bases left unmatched: 2. Germline V CDR1 and CDR2: DFQATT, SNEGSKA (reference sequence). CDR3 in amino acids: CSASRDSSYNEQFF. The CDR3 DNA reads TGCAGTGCTAGTAGGGACAGCTCCTACAATGAGCAGTTCTTC.

This clone was recorded only once. V and J are TRBV9 and TRBJ2-3, with TRBD2 as a possible D gene (6 bases). This CDR3 contains 15 residues. V dropped 1 base and J dropped 1 base, with 10 bases sitting between them. The germline V gene has CDR1 SGDLS and CDR2 YYNGEE. The CDR3 nucleotides read TGTGCCAGCAGCGTATCGGAGGGTGGCACAGATACGCAGTATTTT. This encodes CASSVSEGGTDTQYF.

The rearrangement links TRBV7-9 to TRBJ2-7; tentatively, D is TRBD2 (6 bases). In germline, CDR1 is SEHNR, CDR2 FQNEAQ (reference sequence). The CDR3 length is 14 residues. Between the trimmed V and J ends, which lost 5 bases and 0 bases, there was a span of 11 bases. The chain's CDR3 is CASSPGVDSYEQYF. The CDR3 DNA reads TGTGCCAGCAGCCCGGGAGTGGACTCCTACGAGCAGTACTTC. Together with reference TRBV7-9 and TRBJ2-7, the CDR3 gives the full variable domain: DTGVSQNPRHKITKRGQNVTFRCDPISEHNRLYWYRQTLGQGPEFLTYFQNEAQLEKSRLLSDRFSAERPKGSFSTLEIQRTEQGDSAMYLCASSPGVDSYEQYFGPGTRLTVT.

The chain recombines TRBV28 with TRBJ2-6, with TRBD1 identical over 9 bases. This CDR3 has 18 residues. V lost 3 bases and J lost 0; bases outside the gene matches: 6. The germline CDR1 and CDR2 sequences are MDHEN and SYDVKM. The CDR3 bases are TGTGCCAGCAGTTTTCCGGGACAGGGAGACTCTGGGGCCAACGTCCTGACTTTC. Amino acids: CASSFPGQGDSGANVLTF. Full variable domain (rest looked up from reference TRBV28 and TRBJ2-6): DVKVTQSSRYLVKRTGEKVFLECVQDMDHENMFWYRQDPGLGLRLIYFSYDVKMKEKGDIPEGYSVSREKKERFSLILESASTNQTSMYLCASSFPGQGDSGANVLTFGAGSRLTVL.

CDR3 in DNA: TGTGCCAGCAGCGTAGGATTAGAAAGCGGGAACACCGGGGAGCTGTTTTTT. It encodes CASSVGLESGNTGELFF. This sequence joins TRBV9 and TRBJ2-2; D perhaps matches TRBD2 (5 bases). Germline V CDR1 and CDR2: SGDLS, YYNGEE. Trimming took off 0 bases at V and 1 base at J, with 13 bases between the two ends. This CDR3 has 17 residues.

The chain employs TRBV19 and TRBJ1-6, with TRBD1 matching over 7 bases. CDR1 and CDR2 (germline): LNHDA, SQIVND (reference sequence). V was clipped by 7 bases and J by 5 bases; unmatched bases: 5. The CDR3 length is 14 residues. The CDR3 reads CASTRTGDNSPLHF. The CDR3 DNA is TGTGCCAGTACTCGGACAGGAGATAATTCACCCCTCCACTTT.

V gene TRBV2 combines with J gene TRBJ1-3, with D unclear. This CDR3 has 15 residues. The germline V gene has CDR1 SNHLY and CDR2 FYNNEI. V lost 1 base to trimming and J lost 9 bases, with 16 bases between them. The CDR3 sequence is CASSEVQVNLGTIYF. CDR3 DNA sequence: TGTGCCAGCAGTGAAGTCCAGGTGAACCTTGGCACCATATATTTT.

Only a few counts were recorded for this clone. The V and J genes are TRBV27 and TRBJ1-6, with TRBD1 matching 8 bases. The CDR3 runs 16 residues. V gave up 3 bases and J gave up 6 bases; unmatched junction bases: 7. The V gene's germline CDR1 is MNHEY and CDR2 SMNVEV (reference sequence). This chain's CDR3 is CASSFRTGNGNSPLHF. As DNA, the CDR3 is TGTGCCAGCAGTTTTCGGACAGGGAACGGTAATTCACCCCTCCACTTT.

V and J are TRBV6-5 and TRBJ1-3; D unclear. V was shortened by 4 bases and J by 9 bases, with 10 bases between the two germline ends. The CDR3 is made up of 12 amino acids. Germline-derived CDR1 and CDR2 are MNHEY and SVGAGI. Here the CDR3 DNA reads TGTGCCAGCAGTTCCCAATCCGGCACCATATATTTT. Translated, it gives CASSSQSGTIYF.

The table lists this clone with a count of one. This chain links TRBV6-5 with TRBJ2-2; D is ambiguous. V lost 0 bases and J lost 6, with 5 bases in between. CDR1 and CDR2 (germline): MNHEY, SVGAGI. This CDR3 contains 13 residues. The CDR3 nucleotides read TGTGCCAGCAGTTACTCCCCAGCCGGGGAGCTGTTTTTT. The encoded protein is CASSYSPAGELFF.

The chain couples TRBV5-1 to TRBJ2-7; 11 bases match TRBD2. The V gene end was trimmed by 6 bases and the J gene end by 7 bases; junction bases not matched to a gene: 12. The CDR3 extends over 15 amino acids. Germline V gene lookup returns CDR1 SGHRS and CDR2 YFSETQ. DNA of the CDR3: TGCGCCAGCACCCCACTAGCGGGAGTGGTAGGGGAGCAGTACTTC. Protein sequence: CASTPLAGVVGEQYF.

The CDR3 loop reads CASSPRTGVEQYF. CDR3 coding DNA: TGTGCCAGCAGTCCTAGGACAGGGGTCGAGCAGTACTTC. The chain joins TRBV27 to TRBJ2-7, with TRBD1 matching over 9 bases. Germline CDR1 reads MNHEY; CDR2 reads SMNVEV (reference sequence). The CDR3 length is 13 residues. V was clipped by 5 bases and J by 6 bases; unmatched bases: 5.

The J gene is TRBJ2-1, the V gene TRBV12-3 or TRBV12-4, with D possibly being TRBD1 (5 bases). CDR3 length equals 12 residues. Trimming removed 5 bases from V and 6 bases from J, with 8 bases in between. CDR3 nucleotides: TGTGCCAGCAGTCCCCAGGGCAATGAGCAGTTCTTC. It yields the protein CASSPQGNEQFF.

The V gene is TRBV9, the J gene TRBJ2-4; 10 positions agree with TRBD1. Per the germline V gene, CDR1 is SGDLS and CDR2 is YYNGEE. Germline trimming cut 3 bases from V and 8 bases from J; bases unmatched to any gene: 11. This CDR3 contains 16 residues. The CDR3, as DNA: TGTGCCAGCAGCGCCCTCCGGGGACAGGGGAACGACATTCAGTACTTC. Its protein product is CASSALRGQGNDIQYF.

About this clone: It is unclear where the CDR3 begins or ends on the DNA, so no DNA is shown, and the CDR3 is as TCRdb lists it. The chain has TRBV21-1 and TRBJ2-7; the DNA was not used to check the table's D call, TRBD1. TRBV21-1 is assigned pseudogene status. The CDR3 sequence runs 18 residues, both termini included. The CDR3 here is CASSPTEVAKGARDEQYF.

J is TRBJ1-1 and V is TRBV5-1; TRBD1 matches at 7 bases. CDR1 SGHRS and CDR2 YFSETQ come from the germline V gene. Trimming removed 7 bases from V and 2 bases from J; junction bases left unmatched: 14. The CDR3 contains 16 residues. The CDR3 DNA reads TGCGCCAGCGACGACGGGTCAGGGGGAGGAAACACTGAAGCTTTCTTT. It translates to CASDDGSGGGNTEAFF.

This clone was seen only once. The chain recombines TRBV21-1 with TRBJ1-4; no DNA check was done on the table's D call, TRBD1. TRBV21-1 corresponds to a pseudogene. This CDR3 has 15 residues. The CDR3 is CASSGATDKNEKLFF. In DNA form, the CDR3 reads TGTGCCAGCAGTGGAGCGACAGATAAAAATGAAAAACTGTTTTTT.

The V gene is TRBV5-1, the J gene TRBJ1-1; a weak D match, TRBD1 (5 bases). CDR3 size: 13 residues. The germline V and J ends were trimmed by 6 bases and 2 bases, with 11 bases remaining between them. Germline-derived CDR1 and CDR2 are SGHRS and YFSETQ. The CDR3 nucleotides are TGCGCCAGCACCGGGACTTTTAACACTGAAGCTTTCTTT. As protein: CASTGTFNTEAFF.

This chain links TRBV2 with TRBJ2-5, with TRBD2 matching 15 bases. The trim removed 5 bases at V and 4 bases at J, leaving 5 bases unmatched. CDR1 SNHLY and CDR2 FYNNEI come from the germline V gene. The CDR3 runs to 16 residues. CDR3 coding DNA: TGTGCCAGCAGTCTTGGACTAGCGGGAGGGCCAGAGACCCAGTACTTC. Protein: CASSLGLAGGPETQYF.

V and J are TRBV18 and TRBJ2-7, with 9 bases matching TRBD2. The CDR3 totals 16 residues. V shed 3 bases, J shed 0 bases, and the junction held 6 bases outside the gene matches. Germline-derived CDR1 and CDR2 are KGHSH and LQKENI. In DNA form, the CDR3 reads TGTGCCAGCTCACCGACTAGCGGAGGGGTCTCCTACGAGCAGTACTTC. Its translation is CASSPTSGGVSYEQYF.

This chain links TRBV7-3 with TRBJ2-1, with D perhaps matching TRBD2 (6 bases). Germline V gives CDR1 SGHTA, CDR2 FQGTGA. The CDR3 runs 14 residues. V was clipped by 5 bases and J by 6 bases, with 14 bases between them. DNA of the CDR3: TGTGCCAGCAGCGCCGGAGGGGCCCCCAATGAGCAGTTCTTC. It yields the protein CASSAGGAPNEQFF.

The chain employs TRBV5-8 and TRBJ2-7, with a tentative D call TRBD2 (6 bases). Per the germline V gene, CDR1 is SGHTS and CDR2 is YDEGEE. This CDR3 is 14 amino acids long. V was clipped by 7 bases and J by 6 bases, with 20 bases between them. This chain's CDR3 is CASVLRRAGAEQYF. Written as DNA, the CDR3 is TGTGCCAGCGTATTACGGAGGGCCGGCGCCGAGCAGTACTTC.

The J gene is TRBJ2-7, the V gene TRBV13; 7 bases are shared with TRBD1. The CDR3 has 15 amino acids. V shed 4 bases and J 4 bases; nucleotides not matched to a gene: 10. Germline V gene sequence: CDR1 PRHDT, CDR2 FYEKMQ (reference sequence). For the CDR3, the DNA is TGTGCCAGCAGCTCTGCCCCGGGACAGAAGTACGAGCAGTACTTC. Protein: CASSSAPGQKYEQYF.

V usage is TRBV7-9 and J usage is TRBJ1-4, with D possibly TRBD1 on 6 matching bases. The CDR3 is made up of 14 amino acids. Trimming cost V 1 base and J 6 bases, with 9 bases left between them. Germline lookup yields CDR1 SEHNR and CDR2 FQNEAQ (reference sequence). In DNA, the CDR3 is TGTGCCAGCAGCTTAGACAGGGTGGATGAAAAACTGTTTTTT. This encodes CASSLDRVDEKLFF.